This is a list of T cell receptor beta chains from one sample in a study of blood T cell repertoires in COVID-19. Some clones are missing from TCRdb's copy, which holds only in-frame ones; the method was immunoSEQ multiplex PCR. In the table there are 150,000 or so clones, more than 85% of which are singletons. The sequenced material came from peripheral blood. The receptor set was obtained from a man aged 50 to 60 with acute or convalescent COVID-19. CDR3s include the opening cysteine and the closing phenylalanine or tryptophan. The D gene is left open where the match is weak. Expanded clones are given a class, and other clones once, few, many or no size at all.

TRBJ1-1,.,.,TRBV7-3,CASSSGQGTEAFF,TGTGCCAGCAGCTCGGGACAAGGCACTGAAGCTTTCTTT
TRBJ1-2,TRBD1,.,TRBV5-4,CASSQTRTGGRTYGYTF,TGTGCCAGCAGCCAAACCAGGACAGGGGGCAGGACCTATGGCTACACCTTC
TRBJ1-1,TRBD1,.,TRBV12-3/TRBV12-4,CASRGTGEREAFF,TGTGCCAGCAGAGGGACAGGCGAAAGAGAAGCTTTCTTT
TRBJ2-2,.,.,TRBV9,CASSVGGRNTGELFF,TGTGCCAGCAGCGTAGGGGGCAGAAACACCGGGGAGCTGTTTTTT
TRBJ2-2,.,.,TRBV19,CASSRWLRGGELFF,TGTGCCAGTAGTAGGTGGCTTCGGGGCGGGGAGCTGTTTTTT
TRBJ2-1,TRBD2,.,TRBV19,CASSGLAGPTYNEQFF,TGTGCCAGTAGTGGGCTAGCGGGCCCAACCTACAATGAGCAGTTCTTC
TRBJ2-5,.,.,TRBV15,CATSRGRGFQETQYF,TGTGCCACCAGCAGGGGAAGGGGGTTCCAAGAGACCCAGTACTTC
TRBJ1-5,.,.,TRBV6-1,CASSEYRGNQPQHF,TGTGCCAGCAGTGAATACAGGGGCAATCAGCCCCAGCATTTT
TRBJ2-7,TRBD2,.,TRBV28,CASSFTPSGISYEQYF,TGTGCCAGCAGTTTTACCCCTAGCGGGATTTCCTACGAGCAGTACTTC
TRBJ2-6,.,.,TRBV19,CASTPTAVSSGANVLTF,TGTGCCAGTACTCCTACCGCCGTGAGCTCTGGGGCCAACGTCCTGACTTTC
TRBJ2-2,TRBD2,few,TRBV10-3,CAISGGSGANTGELFF,TGTGCCATCAGTGGTGGTAGCGGGGCCAACACCGGGGAGCTGTTTTTT
TRBJ2-1,.,.,TRBV28,CASSSLRPTLMSSYNEQFF,TGTGCCAGCAGTTCTCTCCGGCCGACTTTGATGAGCTCCTACAATGAGCAGTTCTTC
TRBJ1-2,TRBD1,.,TRBV28,CASSWGQHYGYTF,TGTGCCAGCAGTTGGGGACAGCACTATGGCTACACCTTC
TRBJ1-6,TRBD1,.,TRBV2,CASSEHRGNSPLHF,TGTGCCAGCAGTGAACACAGGGGTAATTCACCCCTCCACTTT
TRBJ2-7,.,.,TRBV29-1,CSVHVPGAEQYF,TGCAGCGTCCATGTGCCAGGGGCCGAGCAGTACTTC
TRBJ2-3,TRBD2,.,TRBV6-4,CASSDSGLAGDTQYF,TGTGCCAGCAGTGACTCCGGACTAGCGGGTGATACGCAGTATTTT
TRBJ2-3,TRBD2,.,TRBV27,CASSFITAGGPTDTQYF,TGTGCCAGCAGTTTCATTACAGCGGGAGGGCCGACAGATACGCAGTATTTT
TRBJ1-2,.,.,TRBV11-2,CASSLMGRGYGYTF,TGTGCCAGCAGCTTAATGGGGCGCGGCTATGGCTACACCTTC
TRBJ2-3,TRBD1,.,TRBV6-5,CASSYGQGLDTQYF,TGTGCCAGCAGTTACGGACAGGGCCTCGATACGCAGTATTTT
TRBJ2-7,TRBD2,.,TRBV27,CASRETSGQNEQYF,TGTGCCAGCAGGGAAACTAGCGGCCAGAACGAGCAGTACTTC
TRBJ1-2,.,.,TRBV5-1,CASSLVSQSYGYTF,TGCGCCAGCAGCTTGGTCTCGCAGTCCTATGGCTACACCTTC
TRBJ1-1,.,once,TRBV10-3,CAISEAGKGTEAFF,TGTGCCATCAGTGAAGCGGGAAAGGGGACTGAAGCTTTCTTT
TRBJ2-1,TRBD2,.,TRBV13,CASSLEELAANNEQFF,TGTGCCAGCAGCTTAGAGGAACTAGCGGCTAACAATGAGCAGTTCTTC
TRBJ2-1,TRBD2,.,TRBV3-1/TRBV3-2,CASSRTSGKDEQFF,TGTGCCAGCAGCCGTACTAGCGGGAAGGATGAGCAGTTCTTC
TRBJ1-2,TRBD1,.,TRBV27,CASRRTGGYGYTF,TGTGCCAGCAGAAGGACAGGGGGCTATGGCTACACCTTC
TRBJ1-2,.,once,TRBV4-1,CASSHETGTNYGYTF,TGCGCCAGCAGCCACGAAACAGGGACTAACTATGGCTACACCTTC